This TCR beta chain is from a study of cytomegalovirus exposure and HLA in healthy donors. The PCR ran on 60 Vbeta and 13 Jbeta primers. Assay used: immunoSEQ multiplex PCR; TCRdb lists only in-frame clones, some missing. The table has 170,000 or so clones, less than 90% seen once; the top ten hold 6.3%. Germline trimming cut 5 bases from V and 10 bases from J; bases unmatched to any gene: 16. The CDR3 contains 18 residues. Germline V gives CDR1 SGHTA, CDR2 FQGTGA. The study's findings and limits: Associated with HLA alleles at 0.05 false discovery rate in a later analysis were around 15,000 TCR beta sequences.

For this clone: The antigen is not known.

The sequence was obtained from a male donor in good health and CMV-seropositive. This chain links TRBV7-3 with TRBJ2-1, with TRBD2 matching over 14 bases. The sequencing input was PBMCs. CDR3 nucleotides: TGTGCCAGCAGCCCGCGAGTCGCGACTAGCGGGGGGGGTGCGGAGCAGTTCTTC. It codes for CASSPRVATSGGGAEQFF. Full variable domain (missing parts from reference TRBV7-3 and TRBJ2-1): GAGVSQTPSNKVTEKGKYVELRCDPISGHTALYWYRQSLGQGPEFLIYFQGTGAADDSGLPNDRFFAVRPEGSVSTLKIQRTERGDSAVYLCASSPRVATSGGGAEQFFGPGTRLTVL.